The 26 T cell receptor beta chains below were found in one sample sequenced in a study of human T cells and chemical hapten exposure. TCRdb itself ran the RACE reads through MiXCR, one entry per CDR3 protein. This table has over 35,000 distinct CDR3 sequences, around 4% appearing once. As for time point: healthy volunteer bleed at 6 weeks. From whole blood left unfractionated, total RNA was extracted. Input material: whole blood. These receptors all stem from a human donor in good health. Some clones in this sample may be carry-over from other donors' samples.

This clonotype was picked up many times. The chain carries TRBV3-1 and TRBJ2-5; 7 nucleotides line up with TRBD1. The CDR3 loop spans 16 amino acids. From germline, CDR1 is LGHDT and CDR2 YNNKEL (reference sequence). Trimming removed 1 base from V and 4 bases from J; junction bases left unmatched: 9. The CDR3 region is CASSQGGQERRETQYF. The CDR3 coding sequence is TGTGCCAGCAGCCAAGGCGGACAGGAACGGAGAGAGACCCAGTACTTC.

This clonotype has a count of ten or more. The rearrangement uses TRBV28 and TRBJ2-3; tentatively, D is TRBD2 (7 bases). Deletions cut 3 bases from V and 0 bases from J, with 16 bases between. The CDR3 spans 17 residues. Germline V lookup: CDR1 MDHEN, CDR2 SYDVKM. The CDR3 here is CASSFAAGAQSTDTQYF. In DNA, the CDR3 is TGTGCCAGCAGTTTCGCGGCGGGGGCCCAGAGCACAGATACGCAGTATTTT.

V gene TRBV28 combines with J gene TRBJ2-7; D may be TRBD2 (5 bases). The CDR3 spans 13 residues. The V end lost 3 bases, the J end lost 6 bases, and 12 bases lay between the germline ends. Germline V CDR1 and CDR2: MDHEN, SYDVKM. The CDR3 sequence: CASSLVSGGEQYF. The CDR3 bases are TGTGCCAGCAGTTTGGTGTCAGGAGGCGAGCAGTACTTC.

This clonotype was observed at least ten times. The chain combines TRBV9 with TRBJ2-1; D perhaps matches TRBD2 (5 bases). The CDR3 extends over 15 amino acids. The germline V and J ends were trimmed by 2 bases and 4 bases, with 13 bases remaining between them. The V gene's germline CDR1 is SGDLS and CDR2 YYNGEE. CDR3 residues: CASSVASNKYNEQFF. The CDR3 DNA is TGTGCCAGCAGCGTGGCTAGCAATAAATACAATGAGCAGTTCTTC.

This clonotype has only a few counts. The chain has TRBV5-1 and TRBJ2-7, with 7 positions matching TRBD1. The CDR3 consists of 15 residues. Per germline, CDR1 SGHRS and CDR2 YFSETQ. V was pared by 6 bases and J by 4 bases, with 13 bases of the junction left unmatched. This chain's CDR3 is CASNPRAQGTYEQYF. The CDR3 DNA reads TGCGCCAGCAACCCGAGGGCACAGGGGACGTACGAGCAGTACTTC.

This clonotype was seen at least ten times. The chain links TRBV6-4 to TRBJ1-1, with no clear D. The ends were cut back, 0 bases at V and 6 bases at J, with 14 bases in the middle. Germline lookup yields CDR1 MRHNA and CDR2 SNTAGT. The CDR3 extends over 15 amino acids. This CDR3 reads CASSDSPGNRPEAFF. CDR3 DNA: TGTGCCAGCAGTGACTCGCCGGGGAACCGTCCTGAAGCTTTCTTT.

In this sample, this clonotype turned up a few times. The chain is built from TRBV28 and TRBJ2-7; D call uncertain. This CDR3 has 15 amino acids. The germline V gene has CDR1 MDHEN and CDR2 SYDVKM. Trimming took 3 bases from V and 0 from J, leaving 12 bases between them. The CDR3 region has the DNA TGTGCCAGCAGTTTGAGGACGGCGAGCTCCTACGAGCAGTACTTC. It is translated as CASSLRTASSYEQYF.

The chain links TRBV5-1 to TRBJ2-7, with D unclear. Germline V CDR1 and CDR2: SGHRS, YFSETQ. Trimming took off 1 base at V and 6 bases at J, with 14 bases between the two ends. CDR3 length: 14 residues. CDR3 sequence (DNA): TGCGCCAGCAGCTTGAGACCCACTTCGGGCGAGCAGTACTTC. Its translation: CASSLRPTSGEQYF.

The chain employs TRBV7-8 and TRBJ2-2; 12 nucleotides line up with TRBD2. The CDR3 covers 17 residues. V dropped 4 bases and J dropped 6; count of bases not matched to a gene: 9. Germline V gives CDR1 SGHVS, CDR2 FQNEAQ. For the CDR3, the DNA is TGTGCCAGCAGCTCCTCCCGACTAGCGGGAGTCCCCGGGGAGCTGTTTTTT. Translating gives CASSSSRLAGVPGELFF.

There are many counts of this clonotype. The chain has TRBV20-1 and TRBJ2-3; possible D gene TRBD1, 5 bases. CDR3 length: 11 residues. Per germline, CDR1 DFQATT and CDR2 SNEGSKA (reference sequence). V was clipped by 5 bases and J by 8 bases, with 11 bases between them. CDR3 region: CSADVRGTQYF. The CDR3 region has the DNA TGCAGTGCTGACGTTAGGGGTACGCAGTATTTT.

The J gene is TRBJ2-7, the V gene TRBV5-1; D unresolved. The length of the CDR3 is 16 residues. V was shortened by 0 bases and J by 0 bases, with 13 bases between the two germline ends. Germline V gene lookup returns CDR1 SGHRS and CDR2 YFSETQ. This CDR3 is CASSLGLVFSSYEQYF. CDR3 coding DNA: TGCGCCAGCAGCTTGGGACTGGTTTTTAGCTCCTACGAGCAGTACTTC.

This clonotype was seen only a few times. The gene calls are TRBV7-9 and TRBJ1-4; tentatively, D is TRBD1 (5 bases). Trimming removed 5 bases from V and 4 bases from J, with 17 bases in between. Looked up from germline, CDR1 is SEHNR and CDR2 is FQNEAQ (reference sequence). The CDR3 is 16 amino acids. CDR3 nucleotides: TGTGCCAGCAGCCGAGGGGACGGCCTCTTTAATGAAAAACTGTTTTTT. This gives the protein CASSRGDGLFNEKLFF.

This chain connects TRBV5-4 to TRBJ2-3, with D tentatively TRBD1 (5 bases). The CDR3 sequence is 14 residues long. Germline CDR1 reads SGHNT; CDR2 reads YYREEE (reference sequence). The V gene lost 5 bases and the J gene lost 2 bases, with 12 bases spanning the gap. The CDR3 reads CASRKGQNTDTQYF. CDR3 in DNA: TGTGCCAGCAGGAAAGGACAAAACACAGATACGCAGTATTTT.

Only a few counts were recorded for this clonotype. This chain links TRBV25-1 with TRBJ2-2; D assignment may be TRBD1 or TRBD2 (6 bases each). V lost 8 bases to trimming and J lost 5 bases, with 24 bases between them. The CDR3 is made up of 17 amino acids. In germline, CDR1 is MGHDK, CDR2 SYGVNS. The CDR3 loop is CASAQGGGLVRTGELFF. CDR3 bases: TGTGCCAGCGCTCAAGGGGGAGGTCTTGTGAGAACCGGGGAGCTGTTTTTT.

The chain is built from TRBV4-1 and TRBJ1-1, with D possibly matching TRBD1 (5 bases). The germline gives CDR1 MGHRA, CDR2 YSYEKL. Trimming stripped 0 bases from V and 1 base from J, with 18 bases between. CDR3 length: 18 amino acids. The chain's CDR3 is CASSQEPQGSPKNTEAFF. The DNA of the CDR3 is TGCGCCAGCAGCCAAGAACCCCAGGGATCTCCGAAGAACACTGAAGCTTTCTTT.

This clonotype appeared a few times. The chain recombines TRBV5-1 with TRBJ2-7, with 7 bases identical to TRBD1. The trim removed 3 bases at V and 6 bases at J, leaving 9 bases unmatched. The length of the CDR3 is 14 residues. Germline V gene data show CDR1 as SGHRS and CDR2 as YFSETQ. The CDR3, as DNA: TGCGCCAGCAGCTGGGAAGACAGGGTGCCCGAGCAGTACTTC. Protein: CASSWEDRVPEQYF.

This clonotype was seen more than once but under ten times. J is TRBJ1-5 and V is TRBV20-1; the match to TRBD1 covers 9 bases. V lost 5 bases, J lost 5 bases, and 4 bases stayed unmatched. The germline CDR1 and CDR2 sequences are DFQATT and SNEGSKA (reference sequence). The CDR3 contains 13 residues. CDR3 in amino acids: CSAPDRGDQPQHF. In DNA, the CDR3 is TGCAGTGCTCCGGACAGGGGAGATCAGCCCCAGCATTTT.

This clonotype was picked up many times. This sequence joins TRBV20-1 and TRBJ2-7; 8 bases align to TRBD1. The J segment lost 5 bases and the V segment lost 6 bases, leaving 6 bases of the junction unmatched. The germline CDR1 and CDR2 sequences are DFQATT and SNEGSKA (reference sequence). This CDR3 region has 12 residues. The chain's CDR3 is CSAPDRDDEQYF. As DNA, the CDR3 is TGCAGTGCCCCGGACAGGGACGACGAGCAGTACTTC.

The V and J genes are TRBV28 and TRBJ2-5; 7 positions match TRBD1. The germline gives CDR1 MDHEN, CDR2 SYDVKM. Trimming cost V 11 bases and J 5 bases; bases outside gene matches: 14. The CDR3 extends over 14 amino acids. The CDR3 region is CAGMPRGFSETQYF. CDR3 DNA sequence: TGTGCCGGCATGCCCAGGGGGTTTAGTGAGACCCAGTACTTC.

V usage is TRBV12-3 or TRBV12-4 and J usage is TRBJ1-6; no clear D. V lost 6 bases and J 8 bases, leaving 14 bases between the germline ends. The CDR3 consists of 14 residues. In DNA form, the CDR3 reads TGTGCCAGCAGCTTCGGGGATTCACATTCACCCCTCCACTTT. It yields the protein CASSFGDSHSPLHF.

This clonotype was observed a few times. The genes are TRBV7-2 and TRBJ1-1, with TRBD1 as a possible D gene (5 bases). V shed 2 bases and J shed 2 bases, with 12 bases lying between them. This CDR3 comprises 15 residues. Looked up from germline, CDR1 is SGHTA and CDR2 is FQGNSA. As DNA, the CDR3 is TGTGCCAGCAGCTTATGGTCGACAGTTAACACTGAAGCTTTCTTT. Protein sequence: CASSLWSTVNTEAFF.

This clonotype was seen at least ten times. The chain recombines TRBV6-5 with TRBJ2-7; unclear D gene. In germline, CDR1 is MNHEY, CDR2 SVGAGI. Trimming stripped 0 bases from V and 7 bases from J, with 16 bases between. This CDR3 is built from 15 residues. As DNA, the CDR3 is TGTGCCAGCAGTTACTCGTCAAACGACCCTAGGGAGCAGTACTTC. This sequence encodes CASSYSSNDPREQYF.

Relative to its sample, this clonotype is medium-sized (0.01 to 0.1%). This chain's CDR3 is CASSVPVNTEAFF. CDR3 DNA sequence: TGTGCCAGCAGCGTACCAGTGAACACTGAAGCTTTCTTT. The genes are TRBV9 and TRBJ1-1; D is undetermined. Germline values: CDR1 SGDLS, CDR2 YYNGEE. There are 13 residues in the CDR3. Trimming shortened V by 1 base and J by 0 bases, and 4 bases separated the two germline ends.

This clonotype occurred a few times. The rearrangement joins TRBV11-1 to TRBJ2-3; perhaps D is TRBD1 or TRBD2 (5 bases each). The V gene's germline CDR1 is SGHAT and CDR2 FQDESV (reference sequence). The CDR3 runs 15 residues. Trimming shortened V by 0 bases and J by 2 bases, and 9 bases separated the two germline ends. As DNA, the CDR3 is TGTGCCAGCAGCTTAGCACCGGGACCCACAGATACGCAGTATTTT. Translation: CASSLAPGPTDTQYF.

This clonotype appeared many times. The chain has TRBV12-5 and TRBJ2-1; tentative D call: TRBD2 (5 bases). This CDR3 comprises 12 residues. Germline V CDR1 and CDR2: LGHNT, FRNRAP. Trimming cost V 3 bases and J 8 bases, with 8 bases left between them. The CDR3 DNA follows: TGTGCTAGTGGTTTACCCGGGGATGAGCAGTTCTTC. Translation gives CASGLPGDEQFF. The whole variable domain, filled in from reference TRBV12-5 and TRBJ2-1, reads DARVTQTPRHKVTEMGQEVTMRCQPILGHNTVFWYRQTMMQGLELLAYFRNRAPLDDSGMPKDRFSAEMPDATLATLKIQPSEPRDSAVYFCASGLPGDEQFFGPGTRLTVL.

This clonotype has at least ten counts. The chain couples TRBV4-1 to TRBJ1-6; D is possibly TRBD1 (5 bases). This CDR3 comprises 15 residues. V lost 0 bases to trimming and J lost 8 bases, with 11 bases between them. The V gene's germline CDR1 is MGHRA and CDR2 YSYEKL. The CDR3 spells CASSQEITGYSPLHF. The CDR3 coding sequence is TGCGCCAGCAGCCAAGAGATCACAGGATATTCACCCCTCCACTTT.